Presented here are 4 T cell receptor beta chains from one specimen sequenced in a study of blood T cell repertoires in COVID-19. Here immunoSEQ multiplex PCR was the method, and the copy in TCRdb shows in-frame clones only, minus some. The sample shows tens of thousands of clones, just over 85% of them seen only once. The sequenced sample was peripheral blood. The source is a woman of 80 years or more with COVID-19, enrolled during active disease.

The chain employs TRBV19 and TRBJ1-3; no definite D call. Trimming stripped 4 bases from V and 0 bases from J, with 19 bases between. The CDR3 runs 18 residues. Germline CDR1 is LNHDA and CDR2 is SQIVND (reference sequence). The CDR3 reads CASSTSTGFQDSGNTIYF. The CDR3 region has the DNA TGTGCCAGTAGTACCTCAACCGGCTTTCAGGACTCTGGAAACACCATATATTTT.

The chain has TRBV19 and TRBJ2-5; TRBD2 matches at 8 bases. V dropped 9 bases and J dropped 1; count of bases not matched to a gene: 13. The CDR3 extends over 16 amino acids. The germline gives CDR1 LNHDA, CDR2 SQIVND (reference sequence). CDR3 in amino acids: CASRTSGSGSQETQYF. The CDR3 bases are TGTGCCAGCCGGACGTCAGGCAGCGGGAGCCAAGAGACCCAGTACTTC.

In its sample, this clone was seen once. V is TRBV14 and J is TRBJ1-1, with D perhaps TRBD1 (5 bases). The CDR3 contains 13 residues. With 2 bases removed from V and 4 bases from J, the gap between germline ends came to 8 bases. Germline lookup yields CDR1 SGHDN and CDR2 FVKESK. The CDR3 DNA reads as TGTGCCAGCAGCCAATGGGGGGGCACTGAAGCTTTCTTT. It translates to CASSQWGGTEAFF. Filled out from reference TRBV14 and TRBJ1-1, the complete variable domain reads EAGVTQFPSHSVIEKGQTVTLRCDPISGHDNLYWYRRVMGKEIKFLLHFVKESKQDESGMPNNRFLAERTGGTYSTLKVQPAELEDSGVYFCASSQWGGTEAFFGQGTRLTVV.

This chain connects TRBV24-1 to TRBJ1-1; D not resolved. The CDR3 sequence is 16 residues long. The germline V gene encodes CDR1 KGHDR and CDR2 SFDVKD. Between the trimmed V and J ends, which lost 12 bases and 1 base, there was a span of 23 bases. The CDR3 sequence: CAAIRGESFENTEAFF. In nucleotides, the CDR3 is TGTGCCGCTATTCGCGGGGAGTCCTTTGAGAACACTGAAGCTTTCTTT.